These 5 T cell receptor beta chains share one sample of origin, sequenced in a study of control samples from healthy donors and cancer patients. Method: immunoSEQ multiplex PCR; TCRdb's copy keeps in-frame clones and lacks some. This repertoire shows 120,000 to 150,000 clones, 88% found once; its top ten account for 8% to 9.5%. Sequencing was carried out using blood. The receptors stem from a woman aged 25 to 39 in good health.

Of note for this clone: The identical CDR3 is also encoded by other nucleotide sequences in the sample. The DNA of the CDR3 is TGTGCCAGCTCACCACAGACCCAGGGCAACTATGGCTACACCTTC. This sequence encodes CASSPQTQGNYGYTF. V and J are TRBV18 and TRBJ1-2, with D possibly TRBD1 on 5 matching bases. The V end lost 1 base, the J end lost 2 bases, and 11 bases lay between the germline ends. The CDR3 sequence is 15 residues long. The germline V gene encodes CDR1 KGHSH and CDR2 LQKENI. Looking up the rest from reference TRBV18 and TRBJ1-2 gives the full variable domain: NAGVMQNPRHLVRRRGQEARLRCSPMKGHSHVYWYRQLPEEGLKFMVYLQKENIIDESGMPKERFSAEFPKEGPSILRIQQVVRGDSAAYFCASSPQTQGNYGYTFGSGTRLTVV.

This clone was counted between two and nine times. This chain connects TRBV9 to TRBJ1-2; tentative D call: TRBD1 (5 bases). Germline CDR1 and CDR2: SGDLS and YYNGEE. Trimming left V 0 bases short and J 8 bases short, with 11 bases between. This CDR3 is built from 13 residues. In nucleotides, the CDR3 is TGTGCCAGCAGCGTAGAAAGAGGGGAAGGCTACACCTTC. Translating gives CASSVERGEGYTF.

This chain connects TRBV25-1 to TRBJ2-5; D is unresolved. Germline V gene data show CDR1 as MGHDK and CDR2 as SYGVNS. This CDR3 comprises 13 residues. Trimming removed 10 bases at V and 4 bases at J, with 16 bases between. The CDR3: CATAVWALETQYF. CDR3 DNA sequence: TGTGCCACCGCCGTGTGGGCTCTAGAGACCCAGTACTTC.

This chain joins TRBV21-1 and TRBJ2-1; TRBD2 was called by the table and not checked on the DNA. TRBV21-1 is termed a pseudogene. This CDR3 is built from 19 residues. This CDR3 reads CASSKANAGTSGSINEQFF. CDR3 in DNA: TGTGCCAGCAGCAAAGCGAACGCCGGGACTAGCGGGAGTATCAATGAGCAGTTCTTC.

The genes are TRBV20-1 and TRBJ1-5; the D is unclear. The V gene's germline CDR1 is DFQATT and CDR2 SNEGSKA (reference sequence). The CDR3 totals 17 residues. Trimming took off 3 bases at V and 0 bases at J, with 18 bases between the two ends. The CDR3 protein is CSASVYTDFYSNQPQHF. In DNA form, the CDR3 reads TGCAGTGCTAGTGTTTACACAGATTTTTATAGCAATCAGCCCCAGCATTTT.